A single T cell receptor (beta chain) is shown here with its context. TCRdb passed the RT-PCR reads through MiXCR, listing each CDR3 protein once. This sample has under 200,000 distinct CDR3 sequences; 30% occur once, and the top ten carry about 3%. CDR3 length equals 15 residues. V lost 0 bases and J lost 4, with 12 bases in between. Germline CDR1 reads SEHNR; CDR2 reads FQNEAQ (reference sequence). This sample is drawn from a study of patients and donors after allogeneic stem cell transplantation. The J gene is TRBJ1-1, the V gene TRBV7-9, with D perhaps matching TRBD1 (5 bases). Sequenced input: blood, either unsorted or a sorted T cell fraction (not recorded which). The receptor was derived from a human donor who was either an allogeneic HSCT recipient or a stem cell or donor lymphocyte infusion donor (not recorded which). It is not recorded whose cells these are; they may come from a transplant donor. The CDR3 DNA reads as TGTGCCAGCAGCTTAGCGCCTCGGAGGGGCACTGAAGCTTTCTTT. It codes for CASSLAPRRGTEAFF. Supplemented by reference TRBV7-9 and TRBJ1-1, the full variable domain reads DTGVSQNPRHKITKRGQNVTFRCDPISEHNRLYWYRQTLGQGPEFLTYFQNEAQLEKSRLLSDRFSAERPKGSFSTLEIQRTEQGDSAMYLCASSLAPRRGTEAFFGQGTRLTVV.